One sample yielded the 5 T cell receptor beta chains listed below, sequenced in a study of regulatory T cells in long-lasting Graves disease. Time point of the sample: newly diagnosed GD, antithyroid drugs for less than 3 months. PBMC RNA was the source of the TCR library. Libraries of TCR beta came from iRepertoire HTBI primers plus Arm-PCR of CDR3 regions. TCRdb recomputed calls from the multiplex PCR reads with MiXCR, one row per CDR3 protein. The sample lists 440,000 or so distinct CDR3 sequences; approximately 15% were seen once. Another study also made use of these data, one on T cells in Graves' hyperthyroidism and ophthalmopathy.

The source was peripheral blood mononuclear cells (PBMCs), collected at new diagnosis, from a patient treated with antithyroid drugs. The receptor set was obtained from a woman in her twenties or thirties with Graves disease.

This clonotype was recorded at least ten times. The chain has TRBV7-2 and TRBJ2-1, with 7 bases matching TRBD2. Losses at the gene ends were 0 bases for V and 0 bases for J; bases not matched to a gene: 5. CDR1 is SGHTA and CDR2 is FQGNSA in the germline V gene. The CDR3 covers 17 residues. The CDR3 here is CASSLARGGSSYNEQFF. The CDR3 DNA sequence: TGTGCCAGCAGCTTAGCCCGGGGCGGGAGCTCCTACAATGAGCAGTTCTTC.

Many counts were recorded for this clonotype. This chain joins TRBV10-3 and TRBJ1-1; D is uncertain. Trimming cost V 3 bases and J 8 bases, with 13 bases left between them. CDR3 length: 13 amino acids. Germline CDR1 is ENHRY and CDR2 is SYGVKD. CDR3 region: CAISEKGGMEAFF. The CDR3 DNA reads TGTGCCATCAGTGAAAAGGGCGGCATGGAAGCTTTCTTT.

The chain links TRBV29-1 to TRBJ2-1, with TRBD2 as a possible D gene (6 bases). The CDR3 contains 15 residues. Germline V gene lookup returns CDR1 SQVTM and CDR2 ANQGSEA. V was pared by 4 bases and J by 3 bases, with 16 bases between. The CDR3 spells CSVVPPGLYYNEQFF. The CDR3 coding sequence is TGCAGCGTTGTACCACCGGGACTCTACTACAATGAGCAGTTCTTC.

The chain combines TRBV5-1 with TRBJ2-7, with TRBD2 matching over 13 bases. CDR1 SGHRS and CDR2 YFSETQ come from the germline V gene. The CDR3 has 17 residues. The V and J ends lost 4 bases and 3 bases, in that order; junction bases with no gene match: 10. CDR3 DNA sequence: TGCGCCAGCAGCCCGACTAGCGGGAGGTCTCTTTTCTACGAGCAGTACTTC. It translates to CASSPTSGRSLFYEQYF.

A word on this clonotype: This may come from a read error, since a much larger clone is one base off. This chain connects TRBV7-7 to TRBJ2-3; 11 bases match TRBD2. The J call is in doubt because the DNA end fits TRBJ2-7 better. CDR3 length: 18 residues. Germline CDR1 reads SSHAT; CDR2 reads FNYEAQ (reference sequence). CDR3 in amino acids: CASSSSISGRARDNEQYF. DNA for the CDR3: TGTGCCAGCAGCTCCAGTATTAGCGGGAGGGCCAGGGACAATGAGCAGTACTTC.